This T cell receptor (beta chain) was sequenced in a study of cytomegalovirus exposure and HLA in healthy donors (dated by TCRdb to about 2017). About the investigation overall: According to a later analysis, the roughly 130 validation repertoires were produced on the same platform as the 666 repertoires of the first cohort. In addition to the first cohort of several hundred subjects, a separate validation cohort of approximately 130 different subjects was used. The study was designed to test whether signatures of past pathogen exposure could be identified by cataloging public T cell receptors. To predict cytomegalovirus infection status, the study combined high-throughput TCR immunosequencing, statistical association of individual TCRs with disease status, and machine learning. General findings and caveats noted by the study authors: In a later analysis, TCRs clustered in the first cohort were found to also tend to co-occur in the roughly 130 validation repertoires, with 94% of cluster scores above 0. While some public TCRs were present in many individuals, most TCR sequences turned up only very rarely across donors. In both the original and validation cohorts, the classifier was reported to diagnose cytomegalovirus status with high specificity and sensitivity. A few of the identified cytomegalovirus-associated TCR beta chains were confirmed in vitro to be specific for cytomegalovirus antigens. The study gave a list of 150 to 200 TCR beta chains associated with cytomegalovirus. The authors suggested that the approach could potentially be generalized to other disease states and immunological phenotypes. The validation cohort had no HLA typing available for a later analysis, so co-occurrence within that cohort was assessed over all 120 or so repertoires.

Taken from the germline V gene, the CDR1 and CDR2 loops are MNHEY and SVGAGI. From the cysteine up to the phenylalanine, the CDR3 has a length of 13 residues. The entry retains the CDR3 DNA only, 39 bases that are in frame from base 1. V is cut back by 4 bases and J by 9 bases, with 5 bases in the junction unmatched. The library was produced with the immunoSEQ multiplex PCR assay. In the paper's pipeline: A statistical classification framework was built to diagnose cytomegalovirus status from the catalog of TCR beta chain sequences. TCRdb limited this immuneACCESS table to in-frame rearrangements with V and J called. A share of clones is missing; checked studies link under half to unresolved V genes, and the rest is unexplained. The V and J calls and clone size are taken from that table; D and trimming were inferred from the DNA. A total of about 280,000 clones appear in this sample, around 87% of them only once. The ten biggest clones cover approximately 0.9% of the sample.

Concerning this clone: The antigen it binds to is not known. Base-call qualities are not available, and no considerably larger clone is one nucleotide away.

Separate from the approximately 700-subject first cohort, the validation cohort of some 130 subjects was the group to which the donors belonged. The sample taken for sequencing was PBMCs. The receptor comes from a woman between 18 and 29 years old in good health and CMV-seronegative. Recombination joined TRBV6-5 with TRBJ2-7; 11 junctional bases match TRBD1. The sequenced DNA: TGTGCCAGCAGTTTCCGGACAGGGGGCGGGCAGTACTTC. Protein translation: CASSFRTGGGQYF.